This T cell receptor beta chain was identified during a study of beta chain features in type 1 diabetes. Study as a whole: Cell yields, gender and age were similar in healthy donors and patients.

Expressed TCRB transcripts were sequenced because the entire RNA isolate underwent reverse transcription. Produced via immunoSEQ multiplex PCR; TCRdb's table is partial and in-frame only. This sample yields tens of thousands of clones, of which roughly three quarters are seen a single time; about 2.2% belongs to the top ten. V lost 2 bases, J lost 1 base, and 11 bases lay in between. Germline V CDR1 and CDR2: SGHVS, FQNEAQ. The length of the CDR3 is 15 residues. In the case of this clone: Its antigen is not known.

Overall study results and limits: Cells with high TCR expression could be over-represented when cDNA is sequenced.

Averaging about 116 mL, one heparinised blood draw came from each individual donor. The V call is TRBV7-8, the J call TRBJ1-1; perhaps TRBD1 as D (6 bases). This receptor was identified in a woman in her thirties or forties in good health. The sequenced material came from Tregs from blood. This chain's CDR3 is CASSLHDRRNTEAFF. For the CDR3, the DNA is TGTGCCAGCAGCTTACATGACAGGAGGAACACTGAAGCTTTCTTT.